Below are 10 T cell receptor beta chains sequenced from a single sample in a study of T cell responses to AZD1222 COVID-19 vaccine. Method: immunoSEQ multiplex PCR; TCRdb's copy keeps in-frame clones and lacks some. The table lists over 120,000 clones, just over 90% of them singletons, with about 8.6% in the top ten. This material consisted of peripheral blood, taken on day 0 of AZD1222 vaccination. All receptors come from an adult in good health.

The gene calls are TRBV29-1 and TRBJ1-5; D perhaps matches TRBD1 (6 bases). Germline CDR1 and CDR2: SQVTM and ANQGSEA. Deletions cut 6 bases from V and 7 bases from J, with 16 bases between. CDR3 length equals 13 residues. CDR3 nucleotides: TGCAGCGTAGGGGGAGCTTTGGGGCAGCCCCAGCATTTT. Amino acids: CSVGGALGQPQHF. The full variable domain, its missing parts supplied by reference TRBV29-1 and TRBJ1-5, is SAVISQKPSRDICQRGTSLTIQCQVDSQVTMMFWYRQQPGQSLTLIATANQGSEATYESGFVIDKFPISRPNLTFSTLTVSNMSPEDSSIYLCSVGGALGQPQHFGDGTRLSIL.

This sequence joins TRBV5-6 and TRBJ1-5, with 7 bases matching TRBD1. Germline V gene sequence: CDR1 SGHDT, CDR2 YYEEEE. J lost 0 bases, V lost 4 bases, and 7 bases had no gene match. CDR3 length equals 16 residues. CDR3 sequence: CASSMWTGNSNQPQHF. The CDR3 DNA is TGTGCCAGCAGCATGTGGACAGGAAATAGCAATCAGCCCCAGCATTTT.

V gene TRBV30 combines with J gene TRBJ2-7, with TRBD1 matching over 7 bases. Germline V gene lookup returns CDR1 GTSNPN and CDR2 SVGIG (reference sequence). This CDR3 contains 11 residues. The V and J ends lost 5 bases and 4 bases, in that order; junction bases with no gene match: 2. In DNA form, the CDR3 reads TGTGCCTGGGGGACAGATTACGAGCAGTACTTC. It codes for CAWGTDYEQYF.

The DNA of the CDR3 is TGTGCCAGCAGTGAAGACGCTTCGAGGAAACTGTTTTTT. Translated: CASSEDASRKLFF. The chain has TRBV6-1 and TRBJ1-4; D not certain. Deletions cut 1 base from V and 11 bases from J, with 11 bases between. This CDR3 contains 13 residues. Germline CDR1 MNHNS, CDR2 SASEGT.

As DNA, the CDR3 is TGTGCCAGCAGCCACGGGACAGGGTTCTCCTACGAGCAGTACTTC. Residues: CASSHGTGFSYEQYF. This sequence joins TRBV27 and TRBJ2-7, with TRBD1 matching over 9 bases. V lost 6 bases, J lost 0 bases, and 6 bases stayed unmatched. Germline CDR1 MNHEY, CDR2 SMNVEV (reference sequence). The CDR3 totals 15 residues.

The chain joins TRBV28 to TRBJ1-5, with 9 bases lining up with TRBD1. Germline V lookup: CDR1 MDHEN, CDR2 SYDVKM. The CDR3 is made up of 15 amino acids. V shed 6 bases, J shed 7 bases, and the junction held 10 bases outside the gene matches. CDR3 sequence (DNA): TGTGCCAGCAGATCAATAACAGGGGGCGGACAGCCCCAGCATTTT. Translated: CASRSITGGGQPQHF.

This chain links TRBV12-3 or TRBV12-4 with TRBJ1-6; D gene ambiguous. This CDR3 is 13 amino acids long. The ends were cut back, 7 bases at V and 7 bases at J, with 11 bases in the middle. The CDR3 nucleotides are TGTGCCAGCACTACGACGGGGAATTCACCCCTCCACTTT. Translation: CASTTTGNSPLHF.

The gene calls are TRBV7-2 and TRBJ1-1, with D hard to call. Germline V gene lookup returns CDR1 SGHTA and CDR2 FQGNSA. Trimming cost V 5 bases and J 4 bases, with 11 bases left between them. There are 13 residues in the CDR3. The CDR3 coding sequence is TGTGCCAGCAGCACAGACTTCGGCACTGAAGCTTTCTTT. Translation gives CASSTDFGTEAFF.

This clone showed up just a few times. The chain uses TRBV6-2 or TRBV6-3 and TRBJ2-3; D gene uncertain. The V end lost 4 bases, the J end lost 2 bases, and 16 bases lay between the germline ends. The germline gives CDR1 MNHEY, CDR2 SVGEGT. This CDR3 spans 16 amino acids. In DNA, the CDR3 is TGTGCCAGCAGTTCCCCGTCACCCCTAGTCACAGATACGCAGTATTTT. Protein sequence: CASSSPSPLVTDTQYF.

V and J are TRBV28 and TRBJ2-3; D remains unclear. The V gene's germline CDR1 is MDHEN and CDR2 SYDVKM. CDR3 length: 16 amino acids. V dropped 1 base and J dropped 3 bases, with 14 bases sitting between them. As DNA, the CDR3 is TGTGCCAGCAGTTTATTATCCGTGCCGGGTACAGATACGCAGTATTTT. Amino acids: CASSLLSVPGTDTQYF.